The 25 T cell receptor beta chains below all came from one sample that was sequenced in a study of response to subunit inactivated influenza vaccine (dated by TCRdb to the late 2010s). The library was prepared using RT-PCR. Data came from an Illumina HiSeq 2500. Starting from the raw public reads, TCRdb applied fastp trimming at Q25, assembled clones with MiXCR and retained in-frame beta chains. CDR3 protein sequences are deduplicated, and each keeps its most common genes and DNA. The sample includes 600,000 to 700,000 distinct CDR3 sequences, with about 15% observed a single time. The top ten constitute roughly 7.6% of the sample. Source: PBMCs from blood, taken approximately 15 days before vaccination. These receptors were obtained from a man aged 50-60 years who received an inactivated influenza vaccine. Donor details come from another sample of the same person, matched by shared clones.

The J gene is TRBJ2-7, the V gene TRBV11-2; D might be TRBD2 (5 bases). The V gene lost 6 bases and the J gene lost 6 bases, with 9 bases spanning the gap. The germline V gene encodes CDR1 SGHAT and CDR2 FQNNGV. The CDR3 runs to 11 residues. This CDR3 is CASSSGLEQYF. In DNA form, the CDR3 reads TGTGCCAGCAGTTCAGGACTCGAGCAGTACTTC.

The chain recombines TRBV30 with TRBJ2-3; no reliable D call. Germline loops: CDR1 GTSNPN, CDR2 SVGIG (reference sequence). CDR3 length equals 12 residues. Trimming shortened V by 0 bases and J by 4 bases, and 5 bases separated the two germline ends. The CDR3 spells CAWSVGADTQYF. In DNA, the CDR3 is TGTGCCTGGAGTGTAGGCGCAGATACGCAGTATTTT.

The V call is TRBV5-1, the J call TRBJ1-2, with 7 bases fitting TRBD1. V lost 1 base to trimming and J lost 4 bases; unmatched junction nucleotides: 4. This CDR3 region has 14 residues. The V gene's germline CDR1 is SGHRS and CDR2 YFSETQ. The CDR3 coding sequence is TGCGCCAGCAGCTTGATGGACAGGAGCTATGGCTACACCTTC. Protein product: CASSLMDRSYGYTF.

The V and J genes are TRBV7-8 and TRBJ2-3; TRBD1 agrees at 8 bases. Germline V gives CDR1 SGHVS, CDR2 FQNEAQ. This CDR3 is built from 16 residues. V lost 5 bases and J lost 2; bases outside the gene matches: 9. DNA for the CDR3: TGTGCCAGCAGCAGATGGGACAGGTCGATCACAGATACGCAGTATTTT. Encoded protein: CASSRWDRSITDTQYF.

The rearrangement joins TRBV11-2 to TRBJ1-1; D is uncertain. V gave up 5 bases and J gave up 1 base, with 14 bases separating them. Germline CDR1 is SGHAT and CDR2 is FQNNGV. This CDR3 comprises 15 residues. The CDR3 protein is CASSGGPPRNTEAFF. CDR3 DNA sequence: TGTGCCAGCAGCGGAGGGCCACCGAGGAACACTGAAGCTTTCTTT.

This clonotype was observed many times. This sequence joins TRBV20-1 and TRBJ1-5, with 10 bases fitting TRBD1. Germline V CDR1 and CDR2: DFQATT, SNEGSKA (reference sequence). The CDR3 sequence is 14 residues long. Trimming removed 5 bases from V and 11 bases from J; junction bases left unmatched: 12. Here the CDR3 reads CSASGTGDGRTQHF. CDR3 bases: TGCAGTGCTTCCGGGACAGGGGACGGAAGAACCCAGCATTTT.

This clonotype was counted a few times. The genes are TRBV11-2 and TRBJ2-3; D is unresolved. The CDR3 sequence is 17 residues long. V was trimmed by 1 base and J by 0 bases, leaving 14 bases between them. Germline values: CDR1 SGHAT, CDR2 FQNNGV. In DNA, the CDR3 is TGTGCCAGCAGCTTAGGGGCACAACTCCCGAGCACAGATACGCAGTATTTT. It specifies CASSLGAQLPSTDTQYF.

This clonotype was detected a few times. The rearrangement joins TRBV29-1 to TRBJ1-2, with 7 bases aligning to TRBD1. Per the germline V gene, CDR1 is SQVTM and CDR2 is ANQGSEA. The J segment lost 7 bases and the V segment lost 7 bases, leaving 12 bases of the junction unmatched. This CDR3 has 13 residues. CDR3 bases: TGCAGCGGGACAGGACCGTCCGAGGGTGGCTACACCTTC. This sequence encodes CSGTGPSEGGYTF.

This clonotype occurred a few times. The CDR3 sequence: CASSTRTGWGTEAFF. CDR3 bases: TGTGCCAGCAGCACCCGGACAGGATGGGGCACTGAAGCTTTCTTT. The rearrangement links TRBV7-6 to TRBJ1-1; 7 nucleotides agree with TRBD1. This CDR3 contains 15 residues. J was trimmed by 4 bases and V by 5 bases; bases with no gene match: 10. CDR1 is SGHVS, CDR2 FNYEAQ, per germline.

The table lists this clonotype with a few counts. DNA for the CDR3: TGTGCCAGCAGCTCCGGGGATCGCACAGATACGCAGTATTTT. It yields the protein CASSSGDRTDTQYF. This chain uses TRBV28 with TRBJ2-3; tentative D call: TRBD2 (5 bases). Germline CDR1 reads MDHEN; CDR2 reads SYDVKM. The CDR3 contains 14 residues. Trimming pared 6 bases from V and 1 base from J, leaving 11 bases between.

The CDR3 spells CASSQVGGRADTQYF. The CDR3 region has the DNA TGCGCCAGCAGCCAAGTTGGGGGCCGGGCAGATACGCAGTATTTT. V gene TRBV4-3 combines with J gene TRBJ2-3; D may be TRBD1 (6 bases). Trimming shortened V by 1 base and J by 4 bases, and 12 bases separated the two germline ends. Germline loops: CDR1 LGHNA, CDR2 YSLEER. The CDR3 extends over 15 amino acids.

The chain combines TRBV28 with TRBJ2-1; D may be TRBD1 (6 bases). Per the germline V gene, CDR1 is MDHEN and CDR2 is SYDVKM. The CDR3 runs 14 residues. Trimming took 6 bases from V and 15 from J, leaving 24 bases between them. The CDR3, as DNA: TGTGCCAGCAGACCCCCCGGTCGGCCAGAAGGGGGGTTCTTC. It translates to CASRPPGRPEGGFF.

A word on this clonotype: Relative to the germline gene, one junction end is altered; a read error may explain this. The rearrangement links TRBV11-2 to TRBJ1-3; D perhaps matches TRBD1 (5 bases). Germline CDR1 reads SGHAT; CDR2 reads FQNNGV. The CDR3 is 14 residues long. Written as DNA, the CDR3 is TGTGCCAGCAGCTCGCCCCGGGACCGAAAAACCATATATTTT. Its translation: CASSSPRDRKTIYF.

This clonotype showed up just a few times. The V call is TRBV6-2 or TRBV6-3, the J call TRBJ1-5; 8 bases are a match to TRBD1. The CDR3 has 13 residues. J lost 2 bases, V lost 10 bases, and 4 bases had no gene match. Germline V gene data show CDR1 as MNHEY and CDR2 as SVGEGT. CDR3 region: CATTDRGNQPQHF. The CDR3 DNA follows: TGTGCCACTACGGACAGGGGCAATCAGCCCCAGCATTTT.

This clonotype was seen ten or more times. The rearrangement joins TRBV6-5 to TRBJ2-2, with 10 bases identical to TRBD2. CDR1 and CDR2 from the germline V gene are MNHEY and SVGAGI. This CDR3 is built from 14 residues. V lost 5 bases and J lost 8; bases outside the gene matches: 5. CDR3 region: CASSEREGPGELFF. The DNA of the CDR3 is TGTGCCAGCAGTGAGCGGGAGGGCCCAGGGGAGCTGTTTTTT.

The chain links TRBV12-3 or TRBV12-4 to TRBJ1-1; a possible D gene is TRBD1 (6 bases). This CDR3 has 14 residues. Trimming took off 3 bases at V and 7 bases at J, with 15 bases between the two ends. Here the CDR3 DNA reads TGTGCCAGCAGTTTGGTACAGGGAGGAAGTGAAGCTTTCTTT. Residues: CASSLVQGGSEAFF.

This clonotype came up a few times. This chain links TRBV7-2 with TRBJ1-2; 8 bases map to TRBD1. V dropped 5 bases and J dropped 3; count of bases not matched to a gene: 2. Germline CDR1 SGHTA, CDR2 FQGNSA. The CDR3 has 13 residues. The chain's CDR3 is CASSGQGYYGYTF. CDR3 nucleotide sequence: TGTGCCAGCAGCGGACAGGGTTACTATGGCTACACCTTC. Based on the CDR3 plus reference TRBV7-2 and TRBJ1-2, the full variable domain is GAGVSQSPSNKVTEKGKDVELRCDPISGHTALYWYRQSLGQGLEFLIYFQGNSAPDKSGLPSDRFSAERTGGSVSTLTIQRTQQEDSAVYLCASSGQGYYGYTFGSGTRLTVV.

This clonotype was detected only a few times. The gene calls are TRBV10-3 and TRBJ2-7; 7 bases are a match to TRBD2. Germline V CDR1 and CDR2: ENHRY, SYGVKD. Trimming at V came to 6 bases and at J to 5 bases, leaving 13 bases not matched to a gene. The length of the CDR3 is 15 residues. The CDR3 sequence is CAISRSREIIHEQYF. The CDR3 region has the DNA TGTGCCATCAGCAGGTCGCGGGAGATTATCCACGAGCAGTACTTC.

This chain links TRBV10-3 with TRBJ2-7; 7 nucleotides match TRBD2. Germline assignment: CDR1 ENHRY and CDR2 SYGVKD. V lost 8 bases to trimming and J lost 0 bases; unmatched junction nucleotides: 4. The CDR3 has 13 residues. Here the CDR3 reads CAILAERSYEQYF. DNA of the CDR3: TGTGCCATCCTAGCGGAGCGCTCCTACGAGCAGTACTTC.

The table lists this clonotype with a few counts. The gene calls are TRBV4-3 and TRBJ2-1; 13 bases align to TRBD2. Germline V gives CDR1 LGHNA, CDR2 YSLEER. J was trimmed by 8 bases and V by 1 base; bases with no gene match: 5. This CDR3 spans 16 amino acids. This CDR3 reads CASSQGTSGSLDEQFF. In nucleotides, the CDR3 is TGCGCCAGCAGCCAAGGGACTAGCGGGAGTTTAGATGAGCAGTTCTTC.

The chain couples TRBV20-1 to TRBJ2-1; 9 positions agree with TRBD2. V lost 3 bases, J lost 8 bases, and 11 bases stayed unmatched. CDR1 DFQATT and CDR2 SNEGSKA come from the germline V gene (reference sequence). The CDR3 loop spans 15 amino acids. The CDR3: CSASPGTSRSHEQFF. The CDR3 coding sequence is TGCAGTGCTAGCCCCGGGACTAGCCGCTCACATGAGCAGTTCTTC.

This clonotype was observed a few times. The CDR3 sequence is CATSDLEGARTDTQYF. The DNA of the CDR3 is TGTGCCACCAGTGATTTGGAGGGGGCCCGCACAGATACGCAGTATTTT. The chain links TRBV24-1 to TRBJ2-3, with 7 bases that match TRBD1. Germline CDR1 is KGHDR and CDR2 is SFDVKD. This CDR3 region has 16 residues. With 0 bases clipped from V and 1 base from J, the junction kept 3 bases outside the gene matches.

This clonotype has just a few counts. The CDR3, as DNA: TGCAGCGTTGACGGCAGCCACACCGGGGAGCTGTTTTTT. Protein: CSVDGSHTGELFF. The chain links TRBV29-1 to TRBJ2-2, with D hard to call. The germline V gene encodes CDR1 SQVTM and CDR2 ANQGSEA. V lost 3 bases and J 3 bases, leaving 8 bases between the germline ends. This CDR3 comprises 13 residues.

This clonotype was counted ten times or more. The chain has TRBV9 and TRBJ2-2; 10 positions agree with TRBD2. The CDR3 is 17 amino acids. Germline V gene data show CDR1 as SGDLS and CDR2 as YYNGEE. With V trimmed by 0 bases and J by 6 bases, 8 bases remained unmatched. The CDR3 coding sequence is TGTGCCAGCAGCGTAGCAGGGGCTAGCGGGAGAGCCGGGGAGCTGTTTTTT. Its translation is CASSVAGASGRAGELFF.

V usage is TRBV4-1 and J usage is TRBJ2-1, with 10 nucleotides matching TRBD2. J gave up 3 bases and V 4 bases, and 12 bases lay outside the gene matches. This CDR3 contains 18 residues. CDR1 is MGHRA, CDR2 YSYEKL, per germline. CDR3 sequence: CASSPPQGERGGYNEQFF. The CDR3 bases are TGCGCCAGCAGCCCCCCCCAAGGGGAGCGGGGGGGCTACAATGAGCAGTTCTTC.